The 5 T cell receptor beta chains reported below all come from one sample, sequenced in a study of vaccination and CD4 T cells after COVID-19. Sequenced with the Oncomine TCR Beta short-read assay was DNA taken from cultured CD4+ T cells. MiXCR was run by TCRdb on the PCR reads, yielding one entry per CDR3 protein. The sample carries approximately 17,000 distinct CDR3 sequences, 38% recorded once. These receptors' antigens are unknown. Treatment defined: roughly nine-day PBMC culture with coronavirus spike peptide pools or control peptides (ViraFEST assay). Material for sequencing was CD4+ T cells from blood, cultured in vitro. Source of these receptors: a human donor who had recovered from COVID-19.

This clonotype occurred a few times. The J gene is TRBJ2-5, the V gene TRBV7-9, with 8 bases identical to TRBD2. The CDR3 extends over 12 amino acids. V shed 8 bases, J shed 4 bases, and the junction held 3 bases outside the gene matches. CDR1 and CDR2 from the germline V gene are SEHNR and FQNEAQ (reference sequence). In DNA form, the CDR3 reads TGTGCCAGCGGCCTAGCGGGAGAGACCCAGTACTTC. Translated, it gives CASGLAGETQYF.

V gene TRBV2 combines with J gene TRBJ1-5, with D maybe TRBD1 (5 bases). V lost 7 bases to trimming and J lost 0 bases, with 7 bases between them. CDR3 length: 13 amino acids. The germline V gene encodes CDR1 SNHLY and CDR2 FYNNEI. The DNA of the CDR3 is TGTGCCAGCAATGGGGGTAGCAATCAGCCCCAGCATTTT. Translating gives CASNGGSNQPQHF.

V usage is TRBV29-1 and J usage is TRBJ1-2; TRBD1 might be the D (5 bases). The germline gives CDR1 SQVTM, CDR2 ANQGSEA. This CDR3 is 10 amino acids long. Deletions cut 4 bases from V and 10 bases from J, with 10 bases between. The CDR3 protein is CSVAGTAYTF. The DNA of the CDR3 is TGCAGCGTTGCCGGGACTGCCTACACCTTC.

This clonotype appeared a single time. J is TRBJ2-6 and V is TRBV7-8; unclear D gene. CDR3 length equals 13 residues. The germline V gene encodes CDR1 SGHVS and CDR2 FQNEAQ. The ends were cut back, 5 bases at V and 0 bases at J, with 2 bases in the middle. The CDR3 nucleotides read TGTGCCAGCAGCCCCTCTGGGGCCAACGTCCTGACTTTC. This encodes CASSPSGANVLTF.

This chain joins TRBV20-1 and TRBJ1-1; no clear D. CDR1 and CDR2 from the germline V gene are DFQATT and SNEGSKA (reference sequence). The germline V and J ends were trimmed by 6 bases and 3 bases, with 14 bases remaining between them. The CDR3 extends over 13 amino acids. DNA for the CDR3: TGCAGTGCCAGTACGGTGGGTTACACTGAAGCTTTCTTT. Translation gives CSASTVGYTEAFF.